This T cell receptor beta chain was documented in a study of response to subunit inactivated influenza vaccine. Study results and limitations: That few new T cells are recruited by each seasonal influenza vaccination was the authors' suggestion.

In TCRdb, the RT-PCR reads were re-called with MiXCR into one record per CDR3 protein. The sample holds approximately 730,000 distinct CDR3 sequences; around 13% are singletons and the top ten take around 7.3%. Germline V gene data show CDR1 as SGDLS and CDR2 as YYNGEE. Trimming removed 4 bases at V and 7 bases at J, with 18 bases between. The CDR3 sequence is 16 residues long. About this clonotype itself: Antigen: not known.

This sequence originates from a man between 50 and 59 years old who received an inactivated influenza vaccine. Here the sequenced sample was PBMCs from blood, taken 14 to 15 days before vaccination. The chain is built from TRBV9 and TRBJ1-6; TRBD1 might be the D (6 bases). As DNA, the CDR3 is TGTGCCAGCAGCACCGGACAGTCTACTCGAAATTCACCCCTCCACTTT. Translating gives CASSTGQSTRNSPLHF.